The 26 T cell receptor beta chains presented below share a single source sample, sequenced in a study of blood T cell repertoires in COVID-19. The protocol was immunoSEQ multiplex PCR, while the TCRdb copy is restricted to in-frame clones and leaves out a portion. The table shows just under 150,000 clones, with 85% occurring only once. The sample taken for sequencing was peripheral blood. These receptor sequences come from a human donor with acute or convalescent COVID-19. The donor label of this sample is uncertain.

The sample holds a few counts of this clone. The chain couples TRBV15 to TRBJ1-4; D is possibly TRBD1 (5 bases). This CDR3 is 15 amino acids long. Trimming took off 0 bases at V and 8 bases at J, with 13 bases between the two ends. Germline-derived CDR1 and CDR2 are LNHNV and YYDKDF (reference sequence). The CDR3 protein is CATSRDGGFGEKLFF. CDR3 nucleotides: TGTGCCACCAGCAGAGATGGGGGGTTCGGCGAAAAACTGTTTTTT.

The J gene is TRBJ1-4, the V gene TRBV6-5, with D possibly matching TRBD1 (6 bases). Germline values: CDR1 MNHEY, CDR2 SVGAGI. The CDR3 has 12 amino acids. V lost 6 bases and J 14 bases, leaving 16 bases between the germline ends. The CDR3 DNA is TGTGCCAGCAGCTCCCCAGGACAGCGGCTGTTTTTT. As protein: CASSSPGQRLFF.

A single count supports this clone. The V call is TRBV30, the J call TRBJ1-2; tentatively, D is TRBD1 (6 bases). CDR3 length equals 12 residues. Trimming removed 1 base from V and 5 bases from J, with 8 bases in between. Per germline, CDR1 GTSNPN and CDR2 SVGIG (reference sequence). For the CDR3, the DNA is TGTGCCTGGAGTGGGACAGCATATGGCTACACCTTC. This gives the protein CAWSGTAYGYTF.

The J gene is TRBJ1-2, the V gene TRBV4-3; D uncertain. CDR3 length equals 17 residues. Trimming took 0 bases from V and 3 from J, leaving 17 bases between them. The germline V gene encodes CDR1 LGHNA and CDR2 YSLEER. CDR3 DNA: TGCGCCAGCAGCCAAGAACTGGACGGACGCGGGGACTATGGCTACACCTTC. It specifies CASSQELDGRGDYGYTF.

The V gene is TRBV2, the J gene TRBJ1-2, with 7 nucleotides matching TRBD1. CDR1 is SNHLY, CDR2 FYNNEI, per germline. The CDR3 is 16 residues long. V shed 1 base, J shed 8 bases, and the junction held 13 bases outside the gene matches. CDR3 loop: CASSEETGNFRRGYTF. CDR3 sequence (DNA): TGTGCCAGCAGTGAAGAGACAGGGAATTTTAGGAGGGGCTACACCTTC.

This clone is medium-sized (0.01 to 0.1%) within its sample. This CDR3 is CASSGGAGITDTQYF. CDR3 coding DNA: TGTGCCAGCAGCGGTGGGGCGGGAATCACAGATACGCAGTATTTT. The gene calls are TRBV7-3 and TRBJ2-3; D is perhaps TRBD2 (6 bases). The V gene's germline CDR1 is SGHTA and CDR2 FQGTGA. The CDR3 runs 15 residues. The V and J ends lost 5 bases and 2 bases respectively, with 14 bases between them.

The chain employs TRBV19 and TRBJ1-3, with TRBD1 matching 10 bases. V dropped 5 bases and J dropped 0; count of bases not matched to a gene: 7. CDR3 length: 17 residues. The germline gives CDR1 LNHDA, CDR2 SQIVND (reference sequence). The CDR3 is CASSDPGQGISGNTIYF. DNA of the CDR3: TGTGCCAGTAGTGATCCGGGACAGGGGATCTCTGGAAACACCATATATTTT.

The rearrangement joins TRBV29-1 to TRBJ1-1, with TRBD1 matching over 10 bases. This CDR3 spans 15 amino acids. V shed 4 bases and J 1 base; nucleotides not matched to a gene: 6. Germline V CDR1 and CDR2: SQVTM, ANQGSEA. The CDR3 nucleotides read TGCAGCGTTGGGGGGGACAGGGGAACGAACACTGAAGCTTTCTTT. Residues: CSVGGDRGTNTEAFF.

The rearrangement uses TRBV2 and TRBJ1-4; tentatively, D is TRBD1 (5 bases). V gave up 3 bases and J gave up 1 base, with 12 bases separating them. The CDR3 totals 16 residues. Germline lookup yields CDR1 SNHLY and CDR2 FYNNEI. The CDR3 coding sequence is TGTGCCAGCAGTGATAGTTTGGGGCGAACTAATGAAAAACTGTTTTTT. This translates into CASSDSLGRTNEKLFF.

The V call is TRBV6-1, the J call TRBJ1-1; TRBD1 is a possible D gene (5 bases). Between the trimmed V and J ends, which lost 0 bases and 2 bases, there was a span of 7 bases. Germline V gene lookup returns CDR1 MNHNS and CDR2 SASEGT. The length of the CDR3 is 14 residues. The CDR3, as DNA: TGTGCCAGCAGTGAAGCAGGGGCCAACACTGAAGCTTTCTTT. It is translated as CASSEAGANTEAFF.

This clone has just a few counts. Germline is not matched at one junction end, which may reflect a read error. The chain recombines TRBV18 with TRBJ1-1; D is possibly TRBD1 (6 bases). Germline-derived CDR1 and CDR2 are KGHSH and LQKENI. The CDR3 sequence is 15 residues long. CDR3 protein: CASSTMDSLKTEAFF. The CDR3 DNA is TGTGCCAGCTCTACCATGGACAGCCTGAAGACTGAAGCTTTCTTT.

V is TRBV5-4 and J is TRBJ1-2; 7 nucleotides match TRBD1. The V gene end was trimmed by 9 bases and the J gene end by 1 base; junction bases not matched to a gene: 12. The germline V gene encodes CDR1 SGHNT and CDR2 YYREEE (reference sequence). This CDR3 comprises 15 residues. Here the CDR3 DNA reads TGTGCCACCCAAACAGGGGTGTCCCTTAACTATGGCTACACCTTC. This gives the protein CATQTGVSLNYGYTF.

This clone appeared a single time. The chain is built from TRBV28 and TRBJ1-2, with TRBD1 matching 9 bases. Trimming took 5 bases from V and 4 from J; bases not matched to a gene: 14. The CDR3 is 17 residues long. Looked up from germline, CDR1 is MDHEN and CDR2 is SYDVKM. DNA for the CDR3: TGTGCCAGCAGTCCGCCGGGACAGGGACTAACCGGCTATGGCTACACCTTC. It translates to CASSPPGQGLTGYGYTF.

This chain uses TRBV18 with TRBJ1-5; maybe TRBD1 (5 bases). CDR1 is KGHSH and CDR2 is LQKENI in the germline V gene. CDR3 length equals 13 residues. Between the trimmed V and J ends, which lost 6 bases and 5 bases, there was a span of 11 bases. The CDR3 sequence is CASSPDTDQPQHF. CDR3 DNA sequence: TGTGCCAGCTCCCCGGACACCGATCAGCCCCAGCATTTT.

The rearrangement links TRBV5-4 to TRBJ2-2; the D is unclear. V lost 3 bases, J lost 3 bases, and 9 bases lay in between. The CDR3 has 14 residues. Germline CDR1 is SGHNT and CDR2 is YYREEE (reference sequence). CDR3 sequence (DNA): TGTGCCAGCAGCTCGTGGAGATACACCGGGGAGCTGTTTTTT. Protein product: CASSSWRYTGELFF.

J is TRBJ1-3 and V is TRBV18; TRBD1 agrees at 7 bases. V trimming: 6 bases; J trimming: 0 bases; junction bases outside the gene matches: 8. Germline-derived CDR1 and CDR2 are KGHSH and LQKENI. CDR3 length: 16 amino acids. The CDR3 loop reads CASSRNRDSSGNTIYF. CDR3 nucleotides: TGTGCCAGCTCTCGGAACCGGGACAGCTCTGGAAACACCATATATTTT.

This chain joins TRBV3-1 (or the pseudogene TRBV3-2) and TRBJ2-7; the D gene is possibly TRBD2 (5 bases). Germline loops: CDR1 LGHDT, CDR2 YNNKEL (reference sequence). V was pared by 3 bases and J by 0 bases, with 12 bases between. The CDR3 is 15 residues long. The CDR3 nucleotides are TGTGCCAGCAGCCAGGCTAGCAGGAGCTCCTACGAGCAGTACTTC. Its protein product is CASSQASRSSYEQYF.

V is TRBV30 and J is TRBJ1-4, with TRBD1 matching over 7 bases. The germline V gene has CDR1 GTSNPN and CDR2 SVGIG (reference sequence). Trimming took 7 bases from V and 3 from J; bases not matched to a gene: 5. CDR3 length: 13 amino acids. The CDR3 DNA reads TGTGCCTCTGGGGACAGCGCTAATGAAAAACTGTTTTTT. It is translated as CASGDSANEKLFF. The variable domain in full, with the rest retrieved from reference TRBV30 and TRBJ1-4, is SQTIHQWPATLVQPVGSPLSLECTVEGTSNPNLYWYRQAAGRGLQLLFYSVGIGQISSEVPQNLSASRPQDRQFILSSKKLLLSDSGFYLCASGDSANEKLFFGSGTQLSVL.

This chain joins TRBV14 and TRBJ2-1; 8 bases fit TRBD2. From germline, CDR1 is SGHDN and CDR2 FVKESK. V lost 0 bases and J lost 9; bases outside the gene matches: 4. The CDR3 sequence is 14 residues long. CDR3 loop: CASSQDLLAAEQFF. The CDR3 nucleotides are TGTGCCAGCAGCCAAGATTTACTAGCGGCTGAGCAGTTCTTC.

The gene calls are TRBV9 and TRBJ1-5; TRBD1 might be the D (6 bases). Germline CDR1 and CDR2: SGDLS and YYNGEE. V lost 4 bases, J lost 5 bases, and 13 bases lay in between. CDR3 length: 14 residues. CDR3 DNA: TGTGCCAGCAGCCGGGACACGAGTGATCAGCCCCAGCATTTT. Amino acids: CASSRDTSDQPQHF.

The chain recombines TRBV10-3 with TRBJ2-7, with 8 bases aligning to TRBD1. Trimming removed 6 bases from V and 3 bases from J; junction bases left unmatched: 7. This CDR3 spans 14 amino acids. CDR1 and CDR2 (germline): ENHRY, SYGVKD. The CDR3 protein is CAIRTQGVSYEQYF. The CDR3 coding sequence is TGTGCCATCAGAACACAGGGGGTCAGCTACGAGCAGTACTTC.

The rearrangement links TRBV5-6 to TRBJ1-2; tentatively, D is TRBD1 (6 bases). Trimming took off 3 bases at V and 0 bases at J, with 12 bases between the two ends. This CDR3 region has 15 residues. In germline, CDR1 is SGHDT, CDR2 YYEEEE. Here the CDR3 DNA reads TGTGCCAGCAGCTGGACAGATAAAACTAACTATGGCTACACCTTC. It translates to CASSWTDKTNYGYTF. Full variable domain (outside the CDR3, taken from reference TRBV5-6 and TRBJ1-2): DAGVTQSPTHLIKTRGQQVTLRCSPKSGHDTVSWYQQALGQGPQFIFQYYEEEERQRGNFPDRFSGHQFPNYSSELNVNALLLGDSALYLCASSWTDKTNYGYTFGSGTRLTVV.

The chain has TRBV6-1 and TRBJ2-3; D possibly corresponds to TRBD2 (5 bases). V was cut by 5 bases and J by 6 bases, with 12 bases left in between. Germline V gives CDR1 MNHNS, CDR2 SASEGT. The CDR3 contains 13 residues. CDR3 amino acids: CASSYARGDTQYF. The CDR3 DNA sequence: TGTGCCAGCAGTTATGCCAGAGGGGATACGCAGTATTTT.

The V call is TRBV15, the J call TRBJ1-6; possible D gene TRBD1, 5 bases. This CDR3 contains 14 residues. The germline CDR1 and CDR2 sequences are LNHNV and YYDKDF (reference sequence). V lost 8 bases to trimming and J lost 11 bases, with 19 bases between them. The CDR3 region has the DNA TGTGCCACCGGGGGGATAGGCCTTGGGACACCCCTCCACTTT. Translation gives CATGGIGLGTPLHF.

CDR3 protein: CASSPLRGQVVSPLHF. The CDR3 bases are TGTGCCAGCAGCCCTCTCAGGGGGCAGGTGGTTTCACCCCTCCACTTT. J is TRBJ1-6 and V is TRBV7-2; 8 nucleotides line up with TRBD1. The CDR3 runs 16 residues. The germline V gene encodes CDR1 SGHTA and CDR2 FQGNSA. J was trimmed by 9 bases and V by 5 bases; bases with no gene match: 12. The variable domain in full, completed from reference TRBV7-2 and TRBJ1-6, reads GAGVSQSPSNKVTEKGKDVELRCDPISGHTALYWYRQSLGQGLEFLIYFQGNSAPDKSGLPSDRFSAERTGGSVSTLTIQRTQQEDSAVYLCASSPLRGQVVSPLHFGNGTRLTVT.

The CDR3 sequence: CASTHGGSYEQYV. CDR3 DNA sequence: TGTGCCAGCACCCACGGGGGGTCCTACGAGCAGTACGTC. The rearrangement links TRBV3-1 (or the pseudogene TRBV3-2) to TRBJ2-7, with 7 bases that match TRBD2. Unmatched junction bases numbered 4, after V lost 7 bases and J lost 1 base. Germline V gene sequence: CDR1 LGHDT, CDR2 YNNKEL (reference sequence). This CDR3 is 13 amino acids long.